This T cell receptor (beta chain) comes out of a study of blood T cell repertoires in COVID-19. V was pared by 4 bases and J by 6 bases, with 6 bases of the junction left unmatched. Looked up from germline, CDR1 is MDHEN and CDR2 is SYDVKM. The CDR3 loop spans 14 amino acids. The assay was immunoSEQ multiplex PCR, and TCRdb's table has in-frame clones only and misses some. The sample has 150,000 to 200,000 clones; approximately 85% are singletons. Sequencing was done on a sample of peripheral blood. The TCR comes from a man aged 55 to 69 with acute or convalescent COVID-19. This chain connects TRBV28 to TRBJ1-1; 9 bases fit TRBD1. The CDR3 DNA reads TGTGCCAGCAGTTCCGGGACAGGGTTCTCTGAAGCTTTCTTT. Residues: CASSSGTGFSEAFF.